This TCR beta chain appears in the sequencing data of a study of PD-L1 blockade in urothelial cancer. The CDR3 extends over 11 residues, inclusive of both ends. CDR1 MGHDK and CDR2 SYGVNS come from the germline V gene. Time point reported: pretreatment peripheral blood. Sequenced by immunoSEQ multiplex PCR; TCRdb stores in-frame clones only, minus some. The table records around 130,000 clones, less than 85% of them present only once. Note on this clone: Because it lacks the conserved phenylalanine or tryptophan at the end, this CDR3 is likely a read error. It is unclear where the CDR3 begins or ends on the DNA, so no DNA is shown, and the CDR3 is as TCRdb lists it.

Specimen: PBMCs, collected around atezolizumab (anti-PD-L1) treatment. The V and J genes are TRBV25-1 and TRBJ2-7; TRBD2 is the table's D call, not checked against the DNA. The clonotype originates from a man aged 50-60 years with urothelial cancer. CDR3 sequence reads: CASSPDDGGRL.